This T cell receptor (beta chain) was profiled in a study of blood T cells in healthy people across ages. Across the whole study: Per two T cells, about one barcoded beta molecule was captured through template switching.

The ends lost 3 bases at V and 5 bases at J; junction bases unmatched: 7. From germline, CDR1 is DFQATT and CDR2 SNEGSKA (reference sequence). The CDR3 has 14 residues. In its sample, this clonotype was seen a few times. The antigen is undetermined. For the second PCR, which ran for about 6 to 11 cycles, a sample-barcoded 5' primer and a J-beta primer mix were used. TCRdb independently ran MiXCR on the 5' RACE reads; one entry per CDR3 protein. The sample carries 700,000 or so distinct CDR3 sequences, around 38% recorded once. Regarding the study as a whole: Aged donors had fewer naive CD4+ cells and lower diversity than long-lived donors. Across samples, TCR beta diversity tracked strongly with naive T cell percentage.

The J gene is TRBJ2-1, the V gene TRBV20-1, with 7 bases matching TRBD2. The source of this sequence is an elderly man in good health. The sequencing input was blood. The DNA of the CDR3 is TGCAGTGCTAGCCTCGGGACTACCGACAATGAGCAGTTCTTC. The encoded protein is CSASLGTTDNEQFF.